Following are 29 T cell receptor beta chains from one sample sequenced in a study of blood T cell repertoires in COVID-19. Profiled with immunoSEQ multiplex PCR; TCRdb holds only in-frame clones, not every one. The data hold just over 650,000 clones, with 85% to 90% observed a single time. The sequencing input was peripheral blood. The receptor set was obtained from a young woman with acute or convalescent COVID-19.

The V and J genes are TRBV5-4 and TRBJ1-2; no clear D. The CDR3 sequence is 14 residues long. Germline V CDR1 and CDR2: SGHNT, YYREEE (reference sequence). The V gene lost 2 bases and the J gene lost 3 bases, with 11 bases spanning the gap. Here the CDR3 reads CASSFTGSYYGYTF. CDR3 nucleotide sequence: TGTGCCAGCAGCTTTACCGGGAGTTACTATGGCTACACCTTC.

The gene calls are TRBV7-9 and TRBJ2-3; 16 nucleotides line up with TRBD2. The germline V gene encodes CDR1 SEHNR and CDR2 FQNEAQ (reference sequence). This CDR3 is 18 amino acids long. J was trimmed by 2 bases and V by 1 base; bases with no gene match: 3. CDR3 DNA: TGTGCCAGCAGCTTAGTGGGACTAGCGGGGGGGATCACAGATACGCAGTATTTT. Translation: CASSLVGLAGGITDTQYF. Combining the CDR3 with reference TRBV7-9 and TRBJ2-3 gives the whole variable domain DTGVSQNPRHKITKRGQNVTFRCDPISEHNRLYWYRQTLGQGPEFLTYFQNEAQLEKSRLLSDRFSAERPKGSFSTLEIQRTEQGDSAMYLCASSLVGLAGGITDTQYFGPGTRLTVL.

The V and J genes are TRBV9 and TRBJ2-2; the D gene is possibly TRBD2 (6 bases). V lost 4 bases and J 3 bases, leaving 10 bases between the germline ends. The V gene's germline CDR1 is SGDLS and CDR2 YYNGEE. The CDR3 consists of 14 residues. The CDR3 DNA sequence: TGTGCCAGCAGCCCCGGGAGCTACACCGGGGAGCTGTTTTTT. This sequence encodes CASSPGSYTGELFF.

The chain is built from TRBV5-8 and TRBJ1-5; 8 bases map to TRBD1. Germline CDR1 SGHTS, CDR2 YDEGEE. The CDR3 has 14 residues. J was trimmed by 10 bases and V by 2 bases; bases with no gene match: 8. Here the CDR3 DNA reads TGTGCCAGCAGCTTAGACAGGGGATTAGTTCCCCAGCATTTT. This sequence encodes CASSLDRGLVPQHF.

CDR3 in amino acids: CASSQIAGGPYGYTF. CDR3 in DNA: TGTGCCAGCAGCCAAATCGCAGGCGGGCCCTATGGCTACACCTTC. The chain has TRBV3-1 (or the pseudogene TRBV3-2) and TRBJ1-2; D not certain. V lost 2 bases to trimming and J lost 4 bases, with 14 bases between them. This CDR3 is built from 15 residues. CDR1 and CDR2 (germline): LGHDT, YNNKEL (reference sequence).

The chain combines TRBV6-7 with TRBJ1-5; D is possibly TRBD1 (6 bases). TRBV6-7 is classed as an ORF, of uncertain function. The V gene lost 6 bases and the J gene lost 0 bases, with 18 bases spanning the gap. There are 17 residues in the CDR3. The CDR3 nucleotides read TGTGCCAGCAGCCCGGGACAACCTAATCCTAGCAATCAGCCCCAGCATTTT. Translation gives CASSPGQPNPSNQPQHF.

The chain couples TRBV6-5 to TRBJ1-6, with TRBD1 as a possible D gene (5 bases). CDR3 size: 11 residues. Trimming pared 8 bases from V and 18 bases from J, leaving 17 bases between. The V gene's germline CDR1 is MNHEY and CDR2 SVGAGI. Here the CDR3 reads CASFDRGSPHF. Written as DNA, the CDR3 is TGTGCCAGCTTTGATAGGGGTTCCCCCCACTTT.

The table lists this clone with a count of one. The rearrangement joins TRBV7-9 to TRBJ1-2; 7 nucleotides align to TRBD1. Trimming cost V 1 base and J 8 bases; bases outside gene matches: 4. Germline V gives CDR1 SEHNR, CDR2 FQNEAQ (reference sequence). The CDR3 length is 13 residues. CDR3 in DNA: TGTGCCAGCAGCTTAGTCCAGGGGGAGGGCTACACCTTC. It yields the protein CASSLVQGEGYTF.

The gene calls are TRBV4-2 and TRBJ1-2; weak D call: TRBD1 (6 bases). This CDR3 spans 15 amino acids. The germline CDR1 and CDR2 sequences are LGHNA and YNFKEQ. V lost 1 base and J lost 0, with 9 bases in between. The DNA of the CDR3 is TGTGCCAGCAGCCAAGGGACAGAACCTAACTATGGCTACACCTTC. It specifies CASSQGTEPNYGYTF.

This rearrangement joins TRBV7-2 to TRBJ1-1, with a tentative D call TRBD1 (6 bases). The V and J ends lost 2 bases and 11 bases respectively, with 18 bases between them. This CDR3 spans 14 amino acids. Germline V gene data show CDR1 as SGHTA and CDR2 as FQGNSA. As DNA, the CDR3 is TGTGCCAGCAGCTTACGGGACACCTCCTTGCCGGCTTTCTTT. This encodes CASSLRDTSLPAFF.

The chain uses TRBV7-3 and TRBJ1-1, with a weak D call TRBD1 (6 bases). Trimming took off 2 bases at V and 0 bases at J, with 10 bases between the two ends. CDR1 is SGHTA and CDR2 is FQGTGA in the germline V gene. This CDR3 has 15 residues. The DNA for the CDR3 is TGTGCCAGCAGCTTAGTAGGACAGATGAACACTGAAGCTTTCTTT. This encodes CASSLVGQMNTEAFF. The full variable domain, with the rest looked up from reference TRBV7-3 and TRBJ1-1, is GAGVSQTPSNKVTEKGKYVELRCDPISGHTALYWYRQSLGQGPEFLIYFQGTGAADDSGLPNDRFFAVRPEGSVSTLKIQRTERGDSAVYLCASSLVGQMNTEAFFGQGTRLTVV.

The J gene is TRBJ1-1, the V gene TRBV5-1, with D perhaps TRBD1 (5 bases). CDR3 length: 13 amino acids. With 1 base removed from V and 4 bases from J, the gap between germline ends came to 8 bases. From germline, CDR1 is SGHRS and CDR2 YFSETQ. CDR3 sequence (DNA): TGCGCCAGCAGCTTGAAAGGGGTCACTGAAGCTTTCTTT. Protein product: CASSLKGVTEAFF.

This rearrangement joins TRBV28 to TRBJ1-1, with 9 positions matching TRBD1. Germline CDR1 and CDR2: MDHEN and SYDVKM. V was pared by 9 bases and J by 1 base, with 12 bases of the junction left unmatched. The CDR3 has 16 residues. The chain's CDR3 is CASITGGKIPNTEAFF. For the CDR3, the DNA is TGTGCCAGTATAACAGGGGGCAAGATCCCGAACACTGAAGCTTTCTTT. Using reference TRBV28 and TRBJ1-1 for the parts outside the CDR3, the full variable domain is DVKVTQSSRYLVKRTGEKVFLECVQDMDHENMFWYRQDPGLGLRLIYFSYDVKMKEKGDIPEGYSVSREKKERFSLILESASTNQTSMYLCASITGGKIPNTEAFFGQGTRLTVV.

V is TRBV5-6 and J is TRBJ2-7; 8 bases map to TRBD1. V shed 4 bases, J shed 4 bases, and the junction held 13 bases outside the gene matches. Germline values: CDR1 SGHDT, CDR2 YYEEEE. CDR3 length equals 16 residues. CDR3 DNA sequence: TGTGCCAGCAGCCGAGTCTCCTTTGGACAGGGTTACGAGCAGTACTTC. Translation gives CASSRVSFGQGYEQYF.

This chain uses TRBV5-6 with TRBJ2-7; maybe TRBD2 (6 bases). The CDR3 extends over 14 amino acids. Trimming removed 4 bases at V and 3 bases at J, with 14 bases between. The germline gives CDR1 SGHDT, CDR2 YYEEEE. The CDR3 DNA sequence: TGTGCCAGCAGCATCGGGACTCCTGGCTACGAGCAGTACTTC. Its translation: CASSIGTPGYEQYF.

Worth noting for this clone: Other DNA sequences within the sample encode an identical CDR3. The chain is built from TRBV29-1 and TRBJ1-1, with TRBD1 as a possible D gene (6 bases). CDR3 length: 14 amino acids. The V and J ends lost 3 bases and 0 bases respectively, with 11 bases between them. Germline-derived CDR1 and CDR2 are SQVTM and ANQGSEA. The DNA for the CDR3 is TGCAGCGTTGACCCGGACAGAGTGAACACTGAAGCTTTCTTT. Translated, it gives CSVDPDRVNTEAFF.

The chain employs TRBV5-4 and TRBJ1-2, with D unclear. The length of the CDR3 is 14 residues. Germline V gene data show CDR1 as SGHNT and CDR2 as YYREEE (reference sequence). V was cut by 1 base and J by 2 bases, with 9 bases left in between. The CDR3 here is CASSLYGGNYGYTF. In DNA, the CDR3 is TGTGCCAGCAGCTTGTACGGAGGGAACTATGGCTACACCTTC.

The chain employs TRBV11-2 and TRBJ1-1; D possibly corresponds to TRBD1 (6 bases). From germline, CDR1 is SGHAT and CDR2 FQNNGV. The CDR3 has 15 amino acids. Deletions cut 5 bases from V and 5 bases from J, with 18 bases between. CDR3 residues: CASSVQRTGPTEAFF. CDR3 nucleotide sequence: TGTGCCAGCAGCGTACAACGAACAGGGCCTACTGAAGCTTTCTTT.

The CDR3 here is CASSYGPGTGGRGNQPQHF. CDR3 sequence (DNA): TGTGCCAGCAGTTACGGTCCCGGGACAGGGGGTCGTGGCAATCAGCCCCAGCATTTT. V usage is TRBV6-2 or TRBV6-3 and J usage is TRBJ1-5; 11 positions match TRBD1. J gave up 2 bases and V 2 bases, and 11 bases lay outside the gene matches. The CDR3 has 19 residues. From germline, CDR1 is MNHEY and CDR2 SVGEGT.

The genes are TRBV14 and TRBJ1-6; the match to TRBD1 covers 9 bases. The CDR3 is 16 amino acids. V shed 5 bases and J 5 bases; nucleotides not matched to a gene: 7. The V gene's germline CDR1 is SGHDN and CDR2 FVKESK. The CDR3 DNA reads TGTGCCAGCAGCACCCGGACAGGGGTGAATAATTCACCCCTCCACTTT. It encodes CASSTRTGVNNSPLHF.

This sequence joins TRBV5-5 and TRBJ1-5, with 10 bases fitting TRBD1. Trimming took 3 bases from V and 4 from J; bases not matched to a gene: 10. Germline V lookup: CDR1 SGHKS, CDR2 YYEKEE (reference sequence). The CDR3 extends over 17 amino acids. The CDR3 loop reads CASSSPTGGAGNQPQHF. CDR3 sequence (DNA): TGTGCCAGCAGCTCCCCGACAGGGGGCGCTGGGAATCAGCCCCAGCATTTT.

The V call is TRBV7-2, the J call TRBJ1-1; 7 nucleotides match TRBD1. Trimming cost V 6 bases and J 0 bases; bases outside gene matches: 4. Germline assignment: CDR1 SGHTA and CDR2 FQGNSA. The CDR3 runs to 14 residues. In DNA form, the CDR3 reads TGTGCCAGCAGTTCCGACAGGGTGAACACTGAAGCTTTCTTT. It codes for CASSSDRVNTEAFF.

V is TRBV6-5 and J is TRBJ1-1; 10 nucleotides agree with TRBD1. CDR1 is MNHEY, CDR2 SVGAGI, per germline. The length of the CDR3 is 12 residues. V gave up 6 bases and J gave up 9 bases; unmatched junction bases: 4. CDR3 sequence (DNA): TGTGCCAGCAGCACGGGACAGGGGAAAGCTTTCTTT. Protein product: CASSTGQGKAFF.

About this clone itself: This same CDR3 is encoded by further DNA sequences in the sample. The CDR3 DNA reads TGTGCCAGCAGTTTTACACAGAACACTGAAGCTTTCTTT. Translated: CASSFTQNTEAFF. This chain joins TRBV28 and TRBJ1-1; no reliable D call. The CDR3 is 13 residues long. Germline CDR1 MDHEN, CDR2 SYDVKM. With 3 bases removed from V and 1 base from J, the gap between germline ends came to 6 bases.

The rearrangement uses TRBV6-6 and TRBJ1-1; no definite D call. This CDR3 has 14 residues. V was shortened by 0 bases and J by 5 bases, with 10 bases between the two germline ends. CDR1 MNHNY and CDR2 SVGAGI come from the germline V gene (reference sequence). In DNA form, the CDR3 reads TGTGCCAGCAGTTACTCTTGGGAGGGTACTGAAGCTTTCTTT. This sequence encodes CASSYSWEGTEAFF.

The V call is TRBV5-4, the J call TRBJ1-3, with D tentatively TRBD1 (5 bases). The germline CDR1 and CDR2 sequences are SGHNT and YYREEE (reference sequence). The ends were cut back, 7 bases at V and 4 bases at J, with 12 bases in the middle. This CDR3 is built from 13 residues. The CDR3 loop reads CASQEGVGNTIYF. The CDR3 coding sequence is TGTGCCAGCCAAGAAGGGGTCGGAAACACCATATATTTT. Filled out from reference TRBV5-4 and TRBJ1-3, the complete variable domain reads ETGVTQSPTHLIKTRGQQVTLRCSSQSGHNTVSWYQQALGQGPQFIFQYYREEENGRGNFPPRFSGLQFPNYSSELNVNALELDDSALYLCASQEGVGNTIYFGEGSWLTVV.

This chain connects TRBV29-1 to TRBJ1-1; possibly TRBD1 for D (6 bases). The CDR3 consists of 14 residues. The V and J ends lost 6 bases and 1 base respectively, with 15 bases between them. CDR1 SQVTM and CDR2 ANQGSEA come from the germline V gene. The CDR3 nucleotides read TGCAGCGTCCTCCGGACAGTGCAGAACACTGAAGCTTTCTTT. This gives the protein CSVLRTVQNTEAFF.

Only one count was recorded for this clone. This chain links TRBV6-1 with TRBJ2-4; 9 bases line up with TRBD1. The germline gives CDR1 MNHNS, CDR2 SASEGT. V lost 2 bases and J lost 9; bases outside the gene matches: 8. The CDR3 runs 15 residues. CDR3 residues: CASSERGQGGGIQYF. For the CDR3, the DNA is TGTGCCAGCAGTGAACGGGGACAGGGAGGAGGCATTCAGTACTTC.

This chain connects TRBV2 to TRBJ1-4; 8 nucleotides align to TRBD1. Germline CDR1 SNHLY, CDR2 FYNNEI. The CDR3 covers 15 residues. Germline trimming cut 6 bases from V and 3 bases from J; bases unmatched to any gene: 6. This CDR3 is CASRVTGGANEKLFF. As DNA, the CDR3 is TGTGCCAGCAGAGTAACAGGGGGGGCTAATGAAAAACTGTTTTTT.